The T cell receptor (beta chain) described here comes from a study of T cell repertoires in cytomegalovirus infection. Overall study: An indication of both CMV infection and matching HLA type came from public TCR beta signatures.

This clonotype has a handful of counts. What it binds is not known. Trimming stripped 2 bases from V and 2 bases from J, with 10 bases between. Germline V lookup: CDR1 MNHEY, CDR2 SMNVEV (reference sequence). The length of the CDR3 is 15 residues. Findings of the study overall: Identification of carriers of CMV plus the relevant HLA was performed using cumulative public TCR beta family frequency.

TCRdb reprocessed the reads with MiXCR, giving one entry per CDR3 protein. Of roughly 170,000 distinct CDR3 sequences listed, less than 25% are singletons. Here the sequenced sample was CD8+ T cells from cultured PBMCs, taken from culture after CMV antigen stimulation. V gene TRBV27 combines with J gene TRBJ2-1, with D possibly being TRBD2 (6 bases). This receptor was obtained from a human donor in good health (CMV status not recorded). Some clones in this sample may be carry-over from other donors' samples. The CDR3 here is CASSLGGAAYNEQFF. The CDR3 DNA follows: TGTGCCAGCAGTTTAGGAGGGGCCGCCTACAATGAGCAGTTCTTC.